The clone carrying this TCR beta chain was picked up many times. The CDR3 is 16 amino acids. The germline V gene has CDR1 SEHNR and CDR2 FQNEAQ (reference sequence). V was clipped by 3 bases and J by 0 bases, with 9 bases between them. Enrolled hyperthyroidism patients had a new diagnosis, a duration under 2 months, and an age of 18 to 65. This sample is part of a study of Graves' ophthalmopathy and Graves' hyperthyroidism. Study-level information: Blood was drawn at initial diagnosis, before any treatment.

RNA transcripts provided the template for amplifying TCR beta CDR3 regions. HTBI primers served in a first-round RT-PCR, which a second-round multiplex PCR followed. Each CDR3 protein is one row after TCRdb ran MiXCR on the multiplex PCR reads. This sample has 400,000 to 450,000 distinct CDR3 sequences, with under 25% found just once. The source of this sequence is a young woman with stable Graves' hyperthyroidism. Sample: peripheral blood. This chain connects TRBV7-9 to TRBJ2-6, with D unresolved. CDR3 nucleotide sequence: TGTGCCAGCAGCTTCAGAGATTTCTCTGGGGCCAACGTCCTGACTTTC. It specifies CASSFRDFSGANVLTF.